The 16 T cell receptor beta chains below were found in one sample sequenced in a study of T cell repertoires in cytomegalovirus infection. TCRdb reprocessed the reads via MiXCR and lists one record per CDR3 protein. The top ten clones hold around 2.8% of a sample with about 740,000 distinct CDR3 sequences, 35% to 45% of them seen once. Sequencing used PBMCs. These receptors all stem from a human donor in good health (CMV status not recorded). Some clones in this sample may be carry-over from other donors' samples.

This chain connects TRBV20-1 to TRBJ2-1; TRBD2 aligns across 8 bases. The CDR3 spans 17 residues. Looked up from germline, CDR1 is DFQATT and CDR2 is SNEGSKA (reference sequence). V was clipped by 0 bases and J by 5 bases; unmatched bases: 12. Written as DNA, the CDR3 is TGCAGTGCTAGAGATCTGAGCAGCGGGAGTCTCGACAATGAGCAGTTCTTC. Translating it yields CSARDLSSGSLDNEQFF.

The rearrangement uses TRBV11-3 and TRBJ1-1; D unclear. The CDR3 consists of 13 residues. Germline V CDR1 and CDR2: SGHNT, YENEEA. The V end was cut by 3 bases, the J end by 3 bases, with 8 bases between. In nucleotides, the CDR3 is TGTGCCAGCAGCTTTAGGAGGCACACTGAAGCTTTCTTT. Its translation: CASSFRRHTEAFF.

In its sample, this clonotype was seen a few times. The chain carries TRBV27 and TRBJ2-3; 12 nucleotides line up with TRBD2. CDR3 length equals 17 residues. Trimming removed 2 bases from V and 1 base from J; junction bases left unmatched: 4. CDR1 and CDR2 (germline): MNHEY, SMNVEV (reference sequence). The CDR3 loop reads CASSLRRTSGGTDTQYF. DNA of the CDR3: TGTGCCAGCAGTTTACGCCGGACTAGCGGGGGCACAGATACGCAGTATTTT.

V usage is TRBV25-1 and J usage is TRBJ2-5, with TRBD2 as a possible D gene (6 bases). The CDR3 has 13 residues. Per the germline V gene, CDR1 is MGHDK and CDR2 is SYGVNS. Trimming took off 4 bases at V and 1 base at J, with 7 bases between the two ends. CDR3 loop: CASSGDFQETQYF. In DNA form, the CDR3 reads TGTGCCAGCAGTGGGGACTTCCAAGAGACCCAGTACTTC.

This clonotype was recorded many times. The CDR3 loop is CASSPNRGQGEKLFF. The CDR3 DNA sequence: TGTGCCAGCAGCCCAAACAGGGGTCAGGGCGAAAAACTGTTTTTT. The V gene is TRBV7-8, the J gene TRBJ1-4; 7 nucleotides line up with TRBD1. Germline lookup yields CDR1 SGHVS and CDR2 FQNEAQ. After removal of 5 bases from V and 8 bases from J, the junction contained 11 bases not matched to a gene. The CDR3 totals 15 residues.

The chain is built from TRBV7-2 and TRBJ1-3, with D possibly TRBD1 on 5 matching bases. The CDR3 is 14 amino acids. V shed 8 bases and J shed 2 bases, with 13 bases lying between them. Germline-derived CDR1 and CDR2 are SGHTA and FQGNSA. CDR3 DNA sequence: TGTGCCAGCGGTCTTTGGGGCGCTGGAAACACCATATATTTT. This translates into CASGLWGAGNTIYF. Full variable domain (rest looked up from reference TRBV7-2 and TRBJ1-3): GAGVSQSPSNKVTEKGKDVELRCDPISGHTALYWYRQSLGQGLEFLIYFQGNSAPDKSGLPSDRFSAERTGGSVSTLTIQRTQQEDSAVYLCASGLWGAGNTIYFGEGSWLTVV.

This clonotype was found a few times. CDR3: CASSQSKGGAGRRSSYEQYF. The CDR3 DNA is TGCGCCAGCAGTCAATCGAAGGGTGGGGCGGGGCGGAGGAGCTCCTACGAGCAGTACTTC. The J gene is TRBJ2-7, the V gene TRBV23-1, with TRBD2 as a possible D gene (6 bases). TRBV23-1 is marked as an open reading frame, function uncertain. This CDR3 region has 20 residues. The V end lost 0 bases, the J end lost 0 bases, and 24 bases lay between the germline ends.

The gene calls are TRBV7-9 and TRBJ1-4, with D hard to call. V was clipped by 1 base and J by 8 bases, with 17 bases between them. The CDR3 spans 16 residues. Germline assignment: CDR1 SEHNR and CDR2 FQNEAQ (reference sequence). In DNA form, the CDR3 reads TGTGCCAGCAGCTTAGTGGAGTTCGTACGTGGGGAAAAACTGTTTTTT. It translates to CASSLVEFVRGEKLFF.

The gene calls are TRBV7-6 and TRBJ1-4, with 7 bases matching TRBD1. The junction had 5 bases not matched to a gene; V was cut back by 0 bases and J by 4 bases. CDR1 and CDR2 from the germline V gene are SGHVS and FNYEAQ. The CDR3 contains 16 residues. The CDR3 region has the DNA TGTGCCAGCAGCTTAGCGACAGGGACGGGTAATGAAAAACTGTTTTTT. Translated: CASSLATGTGNEKLFF.

This clonotype came up many times. This chain links TRBV4-1 with TRBJ1-5; a weak D match, TRBD1 (5 bases). Trimming pared 0 bases from V and 7 bases from J, leaving 13 bases between. Germline CDR1 MGHRA, CDR2 YSYEKL. This CDR3 contains 15 residues. The CDR3 reads CASSQDQGLRQPQHF. CDR3 coding DNA: TGCGCCAGCAGCCAAGATCAGGGACTTAGGCAGCCCCAGCATTTT.

A word on this clonotype: In this CDR3 the conserved last residue, phenylalanine or tryptophan, is missing, so a read error is likely. The rearrangement joins TRBV27 to TRBJ2-1; D might be TRBD2 (5 bases). The germline V gene has CDR1 MNHEY and CDR2 SMNVEV (reference sequence). This CDR3 contains 16 residues. V was clipped by 5 bases and J by 1 base, with 15 bases between them. The CDR3 coding sequence is TGTGCCAGCAGTATTCGACTATCCGAATCCTACAATGAGCAGTTCTTA. Residues: CASSIRLSESYNEQFL.

This clonotype has a count of ten or more. Compared with germline, one end of the junction differs, possibly owing to a read error. The CDR3: CASSPHYSSNEQFF. The CDR3 nucleotides read TGTGCTAGCAGCCCTCACTACTCGTCCAATGAGCAGTTCTTC. The chain uses TRBV7-7 and TRBJ2-1; D gene unclear. Germline CDR1 SSHAT, CDR2 FNYEAQ (reference sequence). This CDR3 is built from 14 residues.

This clonotype was counted between two and nine times. The V and J genes are TRBV7-8 and TRBJ2-7; D not certain. The CDR3 loop spans 14 amino acids. Trimming took off 7 bases at V and 4 bases at J, with 17 bases between the two ends. The V gene's germline CDR1 is SGHVS and CDR2 FQNEAQ. The CDR3 region has the DNA TGTGCCAGCACCTCACCTATTAGCCGGTACGAGCAGTACTTC. Protein: CASTSPISRYEQYF.

This chain joins TRBV7-8 and TRBJ2-7; D gene uncertain. This CDR3 has 15 residues. Trimming took off 1 base at V and 2 bases at J, with 12 bases between the two ends. Germline CDR1 reads SGHVS; CDR2 reads FQNEAQ. The CDR3 DNA is TGTGCCAGCAGCTTAGAAGCGAGCTCGGCCTACGAGCAGTACTTC. Translated: CASSLEASSAYEQYF.

The chain carries TRBV11-2 and TRBJ1-4, with 7 bases fitting TRBD1. The J segment lost 4 bases and the V segment lost 5 bases, leaving 7 bases of the junction unmatched. This CDR3 comprises 15 residues. CDR1 is SGHAT and CDR2 is FQNNGV in the germline V gene. CDR3 residues: CASSRPTGFNEKLFF. In DNA form, the CDR3 reads TGTGCCAGCAGCCGTCCGACAGGGTTTAATGAAAAACTGTTTTTT.

Details on this clonotype: The junction and the germline gene differ at one end; a read error may be behind it. The chain recombines TRBV5-3 with TRBJ2-7; D is undetermined. TRBV5-3 is an ORF, with its function uncertain. The CDR3 sequence is 12 residues long. CDR3 sequence (DNA): TGTGCCAGCAGCTTCGAAAGTAACGAGCAGTACTTC. It is translated as CASSFESNEQYF.